This TCR beta chain is from a study of regulatory T cells in long-lasting Graves disease. Study at large: Less than 3 months of antithyroid drugs had been taken by newly diagnosed Graves' patients.

General observations from the study: A greater number of public clonotypes (under 3,000) was shared by persistent patients than by new patients (roughly 880).

This clonotype was seen ten or more times. Its antigen remains unknown. The time point here: newly diagnosed GD, antithyroid drugs for less than 3 months. TCR sequences were obtained from RNA taken from PBMCs. The CDR3 sequence is 11 residues long. Germline V gene sequence: CDR1 LGHDT, CDR2 YNNKEL (reference sequence). Combining iRepertoire HTBI primers with Arm-PCR of CDR3 regions, the authors built TCR beta libraries. Original processing notes: Looking across samples, the authors found some 67 TRBV and approximately 13 TRBJ segments. TCRdb redid the calling of the multiplex PCR reads with MiXCR, one entry per CDR3 protein. TCRdb, not the original authors, processed these V and J calls. Of roughly 410,000 distinct CDR3 sequences in the sample, over 14% were seen once. These data were also reused for a study on T cells in Graves' hyperthyroidism and ophthalmopathy. From that second work: The blood repertoire included most of the expanded thyroid clonotypes above 0.001.

Sequencing was performed on peripheral blood mononuclear cells (PBMCs), taken at new diagnosis, from a patient treated with antithyroid drugs. The receptor's source is a woman in her forties with Graves disease. The V and J genes are TRBV3-1 and TRBJ2-1; 7 nucleotides align to TRBD2. CDR3 in amino acids: CLAATYNEQFF. CDR3 bases: TGTCTAGCGGCTACCTACAATGAGCAGTTCTTC.